This entry concerns a single T cell receptor (beta chain). The data were taken from a study of identical twins. V was trimmed by 0 bases and J by 6 bases, leaving 11 bases between them. Germline CDR1 reads SGDLS; CDR2 reads YYNGEE. The CDR3 runs to 14 residues. Via MiXCR, TCRdb re-called the 5' RACE reads, giving one row per CDR3 protein. The sample holds approximately 190,000 distinct CDR3 sequences; about 15% are singletons and the top ten take 35% to 45%. The same sample was also used in a study of T cells expressing NK-cell markers. That study adds: Where several donors were concerned, these clonotypes also led the CD3+CD56-NKG2C+ fraction. Whether expanded NKG2C+ T cell clones recognized HCMV stayed uncertain.

Sequenced input: CD8+ T cells sorted from blood. The clonotype was recovered from a woman aged 18-30 years in good health. The genes are TRBV9 and TRBJ2-3; D unresolved. The CDR3 DNA follows: TGTGCCAGCAGCGTAGATGTTAGATTGGATACGCAGTATTTT. This codes for CASSVDVRLDTQYF.